This T cell receptor beta chain came from a study of blood T cell repertoires in COVID-19. Study summary: Sites in the United States, Italy and Spain provided acute and convalescent COVID-19 samples. From T cells, B-cell-depleted T cells, or PBMCs came the material, which was cDNA or gDNA.

This CDR3 spans 13 amino acids. Germline assignment: CDR1 SNHLY and CDR2 FYNNEI. V lost 7 bases and J lost 2, with 9 bases in between. Per the authors' pipeline: Researchers report that nucleated cell counts were estimated from reference gene primer amplification. Data came from immunoSEQ multiplex PCR; TCRdb stores just in-frame clones and leaves some out. V and J calls plus clone size are reproduced from that table; the DNA served to infer D and trimming. The sample holds about 240,000 clones, roughly 80% seen once. The receptor comes from a woman older than 75 with acute or convalescent COVID-19. The genes are TRBV2 and TRBJ2-1, with a weak D call TRBD2 (5 bases). The sample comprised peripheral blood. CDR3 residues: CASTLSAYNEQFF. CDR3 coding DNA: TGTGCCAGCACCCTTAGCGCCTACAATGAGCAGTTCTTC.